This TCR beta chain was sequenced during a study of blood T cell repertoires in COVID-19. Data came from immunoSEQ multiplex PCR; TCRdb stores just in-frame clones and leaves some out. The table lists fewer than 70,000 clones, 85% to 90% of them singletons. This receptor was obtained from a man aged 45-65 years with acute or convalescent COVID-19. Sequences were obtained from peripheral blood.

The CDR3 DNA follows: TGTGCCAGCAGTGACCTCCGGGGGAGAGGCTACACCTTC. Protein: CASSDLRGRGYTF. The gene calls are TRBV25-1 and TRBJ1-2; the D gene is possibly TRBD1 (5 bases). This CDR3 is 13 amino acids long. The ends were cut back, 3 bases at V and 8 bases at J, with 13 bases in the middle. Per the germline V gene, CDR1 is MGHDK and CDR2 is SYGVNS.